The 26 T cell receptor beta chains presented below share a single source sample, sequenced in a study of human T cells and chemical hapten exposure. Via MiXCR, TCRdb re-called the RACE reads, giving one row per CDR3 protein. Of 380,000 or so distinct CDR3 sequences in the sample, roughly 4.8% were seen once. Indicated time point: patch test 1, 2 weeks after DPC sensitization. As for treatment: therapeutic diphenylcyclopropenone sensitization with weekly scalp DPC. The sample here was whole blood, taken in connection with sensitization to the hapten diphenylcyclopropenone (DPC). These receptors came from a woman aged 50 to 65 with alopecia areata. Some clones in this sample may be carry-over from other donors' samples.

The rearrangement uses TRBV12-3 or TRBV12-4 and TRBJ1-1; possible D gene TRBD1, 5 bases. CDR3 length equals 14 residues. V was cut by 1 base and J by 6 bases, with 12 bases left in between. CDR3 in DNA: TGTGCCAGCAGTTTAGACGGGGGAGTCGCTGAAGCTTTCTTT. Amino acid sequence: CASSLDGGVAEAFF.

This clonotype appeared many times. The CDR3 region has the DNA TGCAGTGCTAGCTTTACAGGGTCGACGTACGAGCAGTACTTC. Translation: CSASFTGSTYEQYF. The chain couples TRBV20-1 to TRBJ2-7, with D possibly TRBD1 on 6 matching bases. Trimming removed 3 bases from V and 4 bases from J, with 16 bases in between. The CDR3 length is 14 residues. Germline loops: CDR1 DFQATT, CDR2 SNEGSKA (reference sequence).

This clonotype came up a few times. The CDR3 sequence: CSVVVLGEQFF. The CDR3 region has the DNA TGCAGCGTTGTGGTTTTGGGTGAGCAGTTCTTC. The chain employs TRBV29-1 and TRBJ2-1; no clear D gene. Trimming pared 4 bases from V and 9 bases from J, leaving 10 bases between. Germline V gene data show CDR1 as SQVTM and CDR2 as ANQGSEA. The length of the CDR3 is 11 residues.

With respect to this clonotype: The junction differs from germline at one of its ends, possibly a read error. The chain is built from TRBV6-1 and TRBJ2-1; the D is unclear. This CDR3 has 14 residues. CDR1 is MNHNS and CDR2 is SASEGT in the germline V gene. This CDR3 is CASSEGFNYNEQFF. The CDR3 nucleotides read TGTGCCAGCAGTGAAGGTTTTAACTACAATGAACAGTTCTTC.

The chain combines TRBV5-4 with TRBJ2-7; D unresolved. CDR1 is SGHNT and CDR2 is YYREEE in the germline V gene (reference sequence). The CDR3 sequence is 11 residues long. Trimming pared 4 bases from V and 5 bases from J, leaving 7 bases between. CDR3 bases: TGTGCCAGCAGCCTTTTTAACGAGCAGTACTTC. Translated: CASSLFNEQYF.

The sample holds many counts of this clonotype. This chain connects TRBV7-2 to TRBJ1-1; TRBD1 matches 8 bases. CDR1 and CDR2 (germline): SGHTA, FQGNSA. The CDR3 extends over 11 amino acids. The V segment lost 3 bases and the J segment 9 bases; nucleotides outside the gene matches: 0. The CDR3 DNA sequence: TGTGCCAGCAGCTTCAGGGGGCAAGCTTTCTTT. It specifies CASSFRGQAFF.

This clonotype was detected only a few times. V and J are TRBV12-3 or TRBV12-4 and TRBJ1-4; 9 nucleotides line up with TRBD1. The V segment lost 5 bases and the J segment 2 bases; nucleotides outside the gene matches: 6. The CDR3 extends over 16 amino acids. The CDR3 bases are TGTGCCAGCAGTCCCGGGACAGGGTCGACTAATGAAAAACTGTTTTTT. Its translation is CASSPGTGSTNEKLFF.

V and J are TRBV7-2 and TRBJ2-7, with TRBD2 identical over 8 bases. The germline V gene encodes CDR1 SGHTA and CDR2 FQGNSA. This CDR3 has 15 amino acids. The ends lost 5 bases at V and 2 bases at J; junction bases unmatched: 8. CDR3 protein: CASSPVAGFTYEQYF. The DNA for the CDR3 is TGTGCCAGCAGCCCCGTAGCGGGATTCACCTACGAGCAGTACTTC.

This clonotype was observed at least ten times. The chain recombines TRBV27 with TRBJ1-6, with no clear D. The V gene's germline CDR1 is MNHEY and CDR2 SMNVEV (reference sequence). With 5 bases removed from V and 11 bases from J, the gap between germline ends came to 13 bases. The CDR3 contains 13 residues. The CDR3 is CASSLKAGAPLHF. The CDR3, as DNA: TGTGCCAGCAGTCTAAAAGCTGGGGCACCCCTCCACTTT.

This clonotype has at least ten counts. This chain connects TRBV7-8 to TRBJ2-6; no definite D call. Germline loops: CDR1 SGHVS, CDR2 FQNEAQ. The CDR3 has 17 residues. V lost 2 bases to trimming and J lost 0 bases, with 11 bases between them. CDR3 residues: CASSLRALYSGANVLTF. In DNA form, the CDR3 reads TGTGCCAGCAGCTTACGGGCGCTGTACTCTGGGGCCAACGTCCTGACTTTC.

This clonotype was recorded many times. The chain carries TRBV7-2 and TRBJ2-1; 9 bases line up with TRBD1. This CDR3 is 11 amino acids long. CDR1 is SGHTA, CDR2 FQGNSA, per germline. V trimming: 5 bases; J trimming: 15 bases; junction bases outside the gene matches: 5. The CDR3 nucleotides are TGTGCCAGCAGCCCGGGACAGGGTCTGTTCTTC. Amino acid sequence: CASSPGQGLFF.

In its sample, this clonotype was seen a few times. This chain joins TRBV12-3 or TRBV12-4 and TRBJ2-7, with D possibly TRBD2 on 5 matching bases. This CDR3 has 12 residues. V was shortened by 3 bases and J by 6 bases, with 9 bases between the two germline ends. The CDR3 coding sequence is TGTGCCAGCAGTTTCTTGGGAGCCGAGCAGTACTTC. This translates into CASSFLGAEQYF.

This clonotype has a count of ten or more. V and J are TRBV11-2 and TRBJ2-3, with 8 bases that match TRBD2. This CDR3 spans 19 amino acids. The germline V gene has CDR1 SGHAT and CDR2 FQNNGV. J gave up 1 base and V 6 bases, and 18 bases lay outside the gene matches. CDR3 in amino acids: CASRLPFRAGGGGTDTQYF. The CDR3 coding sequence is TGTGCCAGCAGACTACCCTTCCGGGCGGGAGGAGGCGGCACAGATACGCAGTATTTT.

This clonotype appeared many times. The V call is TRBV4-1, the J call TRBJ1-5; D not certain. The CDR3 sequence is 15 residues long. CDR1 is MGHRA, CDR2 YSYEKL, per germline. V lost 3 bases, J lost 7 bases, and 16 bases lay in between. The CDR3 coding sequence is TGCGCCAGCAGCCAGGACCAAGGTACCTACCAGCCCCAGCATTTT. Translated: CASSQDQGTYQPQHF.

This clonotype was counted many times. This chain links TRBV7-6 with TRBJ1-4; 9 nucleotides agree with TRBD1. This CDR3 region has 16 residues. CDR1 is SGHVS and CDR2 is FNYEAQ in the germline V gene. The V and J ends lost 3 bases and 2 bases, in that order; junction bases with no gene match: 4. The CDR3 here is CASSLPGQGTNEKLFF. CDR3 coding DNA: TGTGCCAGCAGCTTGCCGGGACAGGGTACTAATGAAAAACTGTTTTTT. Looking up the rest from reference TRBV7-6 and TRBJ1-4 gives the full variable domain: GAGVSQSPRYKVTKRGQDVALRCDPISGHVSLYWYRQALGQGPEFLTYFNYEAQQDKSGLPNDRFSAERPEGSISTLTIQRTEQRDSAMYRCASSLPGQGTNEKLFFGSGTQLSVL.

Many counts were recorded for this clonotype. This rearrangement joins TRBV2 to TRBJ2-7, with a weak D call TRBD2 (6 bases). V was shortened by 7 bases and J by 6 bases, with 16 bases between the two germline ends. The CDR3 is 13 residues long. CDR1 is SNHLY, CDR2 FYNNEI, per germline. CDR3 bases: TGTGCCAGCAAAGTATGGGGGGACGGCGAGCAGTACTTC. As protein: CASKVWGDGEQYF.

This clonotype was detected ten times or more. The chain has TRBV2 and TRBJ2-3; TRBD2 might be the D (6 bases). The length of the CDR3 is 14 residues. Germline V gene sequence: CDR1 SNHLY, CDR2 FYNNEI. V lost 8 bases to trimming and J lost 2 bases, with 14 bases between them. DNA for the CDR3: TGTGCCAGCTGGGGGGTGTCAGACACAGATACGCAGTATTTT. Its translation is CASWGVSDTDTQYF.

The sample holds many counts of this clonotype. The V and J genes are TRBV10-3 and TRBJ1-1, with D maybe TRBD1 (6 bases). Per germline, CDR1 ENHRY and CDR2 SYGVKD. The CDR3 loop spans 13 amino acids. The ends were cut back, 6 bases at V and 4 bases at J, with 12 bases in the middle. CDR3 in amino acids: CAIRQGSATEAFF. CDR3 bases: TGTGCCATCAGACAGGGAAGCGCCACTGAAGCTTTCTTT.

This clonotype was recorded at least ten times. The chain is built from TRBV4-3 and TRBJ2-7, with D tentatively TRBD1 (6 bases). Trimming cost V 4 bases and J 3 bases, with 10 bases left between them. Germline V gene data show CDR1 as LGHNA and CDR2 as YSLEER. The CDR3 runs to 13 residues. CDR3 nucleotides: TGCGCCAGCAGCCGGACCAGGGGCTACGAGCAGTACTTC. Its protein product is CASSRTRGYEQYF.

This clonotype occurred a few times. CDR3 residues: CSGQLQETQYF. CDR3 coding DNA: TGCAGCGGTCAGCTACAAGAGACCCAGTACTTC. The chain is built from TRBV29-1 and TRBJ2-5; D gene ambiguous. CDR1 and CDR2 (germline): SQVTM, ANQGSEA. The V gene lost 7 bases and the J gene lost 2 bases, with 8 bases spanning the gap. The CDR3 length is 11 residues.

This clonotype was observed at least ten times. The chain uses TRBV20-1 and TRBJ2-7; 12 bases line up with TRBD2. Trimming took 6 bases from V and 6 from J; bases not matched to a gene: 12. CDR3 length: 15 residues. The V gene's germline CDR1 is DFQATT and CDR2 SNEGSKA (reference sequence). In DNA form, the CDR3 reads TGCAGTGCAAAGCAACCTGGACTAGCGGGGACCGAGCAGTACTTC. Translated, it gives CSAKQPGLAGTEQYF.

The V and J genes are TRBV30 and TRBJ1-3; 9 nucleotides match TRBD1. Germline V gives CDR1 GTSNPN, CDR2 SVGIG (reference sequence). The CDR3 has 13 residues. The chain's CDR3 is CAAGQGIGNTIYF. CDR3 DNA sequence: TGTGCGGCGGGACAGGGTATCGGAAACACCATATATTTT.

The CDR3 loop reads CASSDGTSNEQFF. The CDR3 bases are TGTGCCAGCAGTGACGGGACTAGCAATGAGCAGTTCTTC. The V and J genes are TRBV6-1 and TRBJ2-1; 8 bases align to TRBD2. V lost 3 bases, J lost 6 bases, and 1 base stayed unmatched. The CDR3 covers 13 residues. From germline, CDR1 is MNHNS and CDR2 SASEGT.

This clonotype was observed many times. J is TRBJ1-6 and V is TRBV6-4; no clear D gene. V was cut by 4 bases and J by 10 bases, with 14 bases left in between. The germline CDR1 and CDR2 sequences are MRHNA and SNTAGT. The CDR3 runs to 14 residues. This chain's CDR3 is CASSVREGQSPLHF. The CDR3 nucleotides read TGTGCCAGCAGTGTCCGGGAGGGTCAATCACCCCTCCACTTT.

J is TRBJ2-3 and V is TRBV24-1; the D gene is possibly TRBD1 (6 bases). Germline V lookup: CDR1 KGHDR, CDR2 SFDVKD. V lost 9 bases and J lost 4, with 7 bases in between. This CDR3 contains 11 residues. CDR3: CATAGADTQYF. The CDR3 DNA follows: TGTGCCACCGCAGGGGCAGATACGCAGTATTTT.

This clonotype was observed at least ten times. This chain uses TRBV7-8 with TRBJ2-1; no reliable D call. The CDR3 is made up of 13 amino acids. Trimming pared 2 bases from V and 6 bases from J, leaving 8 bases between. Per germline, CDR1 SGHVS and CDR2 FQNEAQ. The CDR3 sequence: CASSLRRANEQFF. CDR3 nucleotides: TGTGCCAGCAGCTTACGCCGGGCCAATGAGCAGTTCTTC.